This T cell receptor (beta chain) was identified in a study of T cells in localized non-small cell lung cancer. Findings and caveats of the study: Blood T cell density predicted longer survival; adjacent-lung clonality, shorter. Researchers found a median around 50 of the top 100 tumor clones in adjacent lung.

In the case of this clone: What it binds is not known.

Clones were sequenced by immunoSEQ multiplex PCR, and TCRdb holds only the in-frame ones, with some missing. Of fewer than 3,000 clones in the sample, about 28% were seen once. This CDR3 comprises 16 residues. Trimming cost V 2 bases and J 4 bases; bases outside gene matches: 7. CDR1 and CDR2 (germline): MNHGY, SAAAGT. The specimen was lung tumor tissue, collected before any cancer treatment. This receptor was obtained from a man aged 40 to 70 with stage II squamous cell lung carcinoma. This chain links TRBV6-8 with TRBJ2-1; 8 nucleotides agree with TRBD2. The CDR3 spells CASSYTSGFGYNEQFF. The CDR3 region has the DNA TGTGCCAGCAGTTACACTAGCGGTTTCGGGTACAATGAGCAGTTCTTC.